A single sample is the source of the 7 T cell receptor beta chains below, sequenced in a study of OX40 agonist ivuxolimab in advanced cancers. Library construction relied on the immunoSEQ multiplex PCR assay. Not all clones reach the TCRdb copy of this immuneACCESS table, which keeps in-frame sequences only. Checked studies attribute under half of the gap to unresolved V genes and leave the rest unexplained. For this sample there are around 50,000 clones; 85% appear just once. Roughly 22% of the sample rests with the top ten. Specimen: CD4+ or CD8+ T cells sorted from blood, collected in a trial of the OX40 agonist ivuxolimab. These receptors all come from an adult with an advanced solid tumor such as melanoma, head and neck, liver or kidney cancer.

The V call is TRBV19, the J call TRBJ2-3; D possibly corresponds to TRBD2 (6 bases). The ends were cut back, 3 bases at V and 5 bases at J, with 12 bases in the middle. Germline CDR1 reads LNHDA; CDR2 reads SQIVND (reference sequence). The CDR3 has 14 amino acids. This CDR3 reads CASSIRLEGDTQYF. Here the CDR3 DNA reads TGTGCCAGTAGTATTCGACTAGAAGGAGATACGCAGTATTTT.

The V call is TRBV6-1, the J call TRBJ2-2, with 10 bases identical to TRBD1. The trim removed 4 bases at V and 3 bases at J, leaving 5 bases unmatched. The germline CDR1 and CDR2 sequences are MNHNS and SASEGT. The CDR3 runs to 16 residues. As DNA, the CDR3 is TGTGCCAGCAGTGTATTCGGGACAGGGGACACCGGGGAGCTGTTTTTT. Protein: CASSVFGTGDTGELFF.

Concerning this clone: This sample also contains other DNA sequences that code for the same CDR3. The chain has TRBV7-9 and TRBJ1-1, with D possibly being TRBD1 (5 bases). Trimming removed 5 bases at V and 5 bases at J, with 15 bases between. The CDR3 runs 14 residues. Looked up from germline, CDR1 is SEHNR and CDR2 is FQNEAQ (reference sequence). The CDR3 loop is CASSPPGGGTEAFF. CDR3 nucleotide sequence: TGTGCCAGCAGCCCACCCGGGGGTGGAACTGAAGCTTTCTTT.

The chain employs TRBV28 and TRBJ1-3, with D possibly being TRBD1 (6 bases). V lost 6 bases to trimming and J lost 1 base, with 13 bases between them. The V gene's germline CDR1 is MDHEN and CDR2 SYDVKM. There are 15 residues in the CDR3. CDR3 in amino acids: CASSRRGASGNTIYF. CDR3 DNA: TGTGCCAGCAGCCGCAGGGGAGCTTCTGGAAACACCATATATTTT.

This clone has just a few counts. The rearrangement joins TRBV7-2 to TRBJ2-7; 7 positions match TRBD2. Germline V lookup: CDR1 SGHTA, CDR2 FQGNSA. J was trimmed by 3 bases and V by 0 bases; bases with no gene match: 5. The length of the CDR3 is 15 residues. The CDR3 reads CASSLASGPIYEQYV. The CDR3 DNA follows: TGTGCCAGCAGCTTAGCTAGCGGGCCGATCTACGAGCAGTACGTC.

The J gene is TRBJ1-1, the V gene TRBV27, with D perhaps TRBD1 (6 bases). V was shortened by 7 bases and J by 5 bases, with 17 bases between the two germline ends. This CDR3 has 14 residues. Germline loops: CDR1 MNHEY, CDR2 SMNVEV (reference sequence). CDR3 sequence reads: CASTLTGGNTEAFF. The CDR3 nucleotides are TGTGCCAGCACCCTGACAGGAGGGAATACTGAAGCTTTCTTT.

The chain carries TRBV9 and TRBJ1-1, with TRBD1 as a possible D gene (5 bases). Germline V gives CDR1 SGDLS, CDR2 YYNGEE. This CDR3 is built from 13 residues. Trimming took off 4 bases at V and 4 bases at J, with 11 bases between the two ends. In DNA form, the CDR3 reads TGTGCCAGCAGCTTCAGGGAGTTCACTGAAGCTTTCTTT. Translation: CASSFREFTEAFF.